This T cell receptor (beta chain) was observed in a study of T cell responses to AZD1222 COVID-19 vaccine. Profiled with immunoSEQ multiplex PCR; TCRdb holds only in-frame clones, not every one. The sample shows 100,000 to 150,000 clones, roughly nine tenths of them seen only once. There are 18 residues in the CDR3. Germline loops: CDR1 SGDLS, CDR2 YYNGEE. V gave up 0 bases and J gave up 8 bases; unmatched junction bases: 15. The sample in question was peripheral blood, obtained on day 0 of AZD1222 vaccination. The origin of this receptor is an adult in good health. The V gene is TRBV9, the J gene TRBJ2-1, with 9 bases fitting TRBD2. This CDR3 reads CASSVAVGLAGPTDEQFF. The DNA of the CDR3 is TGTGCCAGCAGCGTAGCAGTCGGGCTAGCGGGACCCACGGATGAGCAGTTCTTC.